Below, one T cell receptor beta chain is given with its context. These data are taken from a study of CD8+ T cells in alopecia areata. V lost 3 bases to trimming and J lost 5 bases, with 14 bases between them. From germline, CDR1 is SGHRS and CDR2 YFSETQ. The CDR3 spans 14 residues. Extracted RNA was reverse transcribed into cDNA, the sequencing template. Clones were sequenced by immunoSEQ multiplex PCR, and TCRdb holds only the in-frame ones, with some missing. The sample lists 75,000 to 85,000 clones, approximately 70% seen once, with around 24% in the top ten. Treatment specified: oral pan-JAK inhibitor, 5-10 mg twice daily.

This receptor was obtained from a human donor with alopecia areata. V usage is TRBV5-1 and J usage is TRBJ1-1; D gene unclear. The sequencing used CD8+ T cells sorted from blood, collected at week 24, from a patient treated with tofacitinib. The CDR3 reads CASSSPTHGTEAFF. The CDR3 region has the DNA TGCGCCAGCAGCTCCCCGACCCATGGGACTGAAGCTTTCTTT.